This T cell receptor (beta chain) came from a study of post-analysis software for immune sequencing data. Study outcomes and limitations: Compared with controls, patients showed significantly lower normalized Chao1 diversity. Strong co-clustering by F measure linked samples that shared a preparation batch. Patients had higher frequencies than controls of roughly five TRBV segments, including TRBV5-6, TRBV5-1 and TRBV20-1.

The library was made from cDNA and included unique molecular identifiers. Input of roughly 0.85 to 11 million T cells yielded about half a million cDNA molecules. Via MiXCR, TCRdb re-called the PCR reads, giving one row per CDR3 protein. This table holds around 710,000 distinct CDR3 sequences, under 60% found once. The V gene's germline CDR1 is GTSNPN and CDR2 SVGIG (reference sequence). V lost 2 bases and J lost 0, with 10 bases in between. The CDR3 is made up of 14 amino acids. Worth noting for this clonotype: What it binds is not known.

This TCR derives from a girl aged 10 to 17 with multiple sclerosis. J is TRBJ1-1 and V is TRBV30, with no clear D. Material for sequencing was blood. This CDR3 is CAWSTGRVNTEAFF. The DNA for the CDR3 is TGTGCCTGGAGTACTGGTCGGGTGAACACTGAAGCTTTCTTT.